Described below is a single T cell receptor beta chain sequence and its context. Data came from immunoSEQ multiplex PCR; TCRdb stores just in-frame clones and leaves some out. The table lists roughly 120,000 clones, 87% of them singletons, with around 7.7% in the top ten. This specimen comes from a study of blood T cell repertoires in COVID-19. Study at large: The analysed material was cDNA or gDNA that came from T cells, B-cell-depleted T cells, or PBMCs.

The germline CDR1 and CDR2 sequences are SGHVS and FQNEAQ. Trimming took 3 bases from V and 2 from J, leaving 10 bases between them. CDR3 length: 14 residues. The V and J genes are TRBV7-8 and TRBJ2-5; D call uncertain. Sequenced sample: peripheral blood. The receptor's source is a human donor in a cohort sampled during active COVID-19. The CDR3, as DNA: TGTGCCAGCAGCTTCGCAGAAAATCAAGAGACCCAGTACTTC. Translation gives CASSFAENQETQYF.